This paragraph covers one TCR beta chain sequence. The antigen is undetermined. The data stem from a study of identical twins. Notes on the study in general: The models systematically underestimated how much out-of-frame TCR alpha was shared in monozygotic twins. Within cord blood, abundant beta clonotypes carried fewer insertions, but memory repertoires showed no such trend.

It was template switching that added a universal primer site, and there were unique molecular identifiers on the cDNA. TCRdb reanalysed the 5' RACE reads using MiXCR and keeps one entry per CDR3 protein. The data show around 550,000 distinct CDR3 sequences, 12% to 15% seen once. The CDR3 is made up of 17 amino acids. V gave up 5 bases and J gave up 5 bases; unmatched junction bases: 14. Germline V gene sequence: CDR1 SNHLY, CDR2 FYNNEI. Among all donors, each was a healthy Caucasian. The data were also submitted as part of a second study, on yellow fever vaccine responses in identical twins.

The sequenced sample consisted of CD4+ T cells sorted from blood. The gene calls are TRBV2 and TRBJ2-5; TRBD1 agrees at 10 bases. The TCR comes from a woman between 18 and 29 years old in good health. Here the CDR3 DNA reads TGTGCCAGCAGTCCCGGGACAGGGGCTCGATGGCGGGAGACCCAGTACTTC. Encoded protein: CASSPGTGARWRETQYF.